The 10 T cell receptor beta chains listed next were all sequenced from one sample in a study of blood T cell repertoires in COVID-19. This table comes from immunoSEQ multiplex PCR, and its TCRdb copy is limited to in-frame clones, with some not included. This repertoire shows about 280,000 clones, roughly 87% found once; its top ten account for approximately 12%. Sequenced sample: peripheral blood. The source of these receptors is a human donor in a cohort sampled during active COVID-19.

This sequence joins TRBV7-2 and TRBJ2-1, with 7 bases matching TRBD1. The germline V gene encodes CDR1 SGHTA and CDR2 FQGNSA. V lost 6 bases to trimming and J lost 3 bases; unmatched junction nucleotides: 5. This CDR3 contains 14 residues. CDR3 DNA sequence: TGTGCCAGCAGACGGGACAGACGCTACAATGAGCAGTTCTTC. It specifies CASRRDRRYNEQFF. The full variable domain, rest sourced from reference TRBV7-2 and TRBJ2-1, is GAGVSQSPSNKVTEKGKDVELRCDPISGHTALYWYRQSLGQGLEFLIYFQGNSAPDKSGLPSDRFSAERTGGSVSTLTIQRTQQEDSAVYLCASRRDRRYNEQFFGPGTRLTVL.

This rearrangement joins TRBV6-2 or TRBV6-3 to TRBJ1-1; possible D gene TRBD1, 5 bases. The length of the CDR3 is 15 residues. Looked up from germline, CDR1 is MNHEY and CDR2 is SVGEGT. Trimming took 0 bases from V and 4 from J, leaving 12 bases between them. CDR3 nucleotides: TGTGCCAGCAGTTACTCCTTAGTCGACAGCACTGAAGCTTTCTTT. Its protein is CASSYSLVDSTEAFF.

This rearrangement joins TRBV2 to TRBJ2-5; D gene uncertain. The CDR3 contains 13 residues. The V end was cut by 7 bases, the J end by 3 bases, with 12 bases between. CDR1 and CDR2 from the germline V gene are SNHLY and FYNNEI. The CDR3 protein is CASMRRGEETQYF. In nucleotides, the CDR3 is TGTGCCAGCATGAGGAGAGGCGAAGAGACCCAGTACTTC.

J is TRBJ1-1 and V is TRBV10-3; D is perhaps TRBD1 (5 bases). Trimming cost V 4 bases and J 1 base, with 13 bases left between them. Germline V gene lookup returns CDR1 ENHRY and CDR2 SYGVKD. The CDR3 consists of 15 residues. The CDR3 loop is CAISVTDQRNTEAFF. Here the CDR3 DNA reads TGTGCCATCAGTGTGACAGACCAACGGAACACTGAAGCTTTCTTT.

The chain carries TRBV30 and TRBJ1-4; the match to TRBD1 covers 11 bases. V lost 3 bases and J lost 4; bases outside the gene matches: 4. Germline CDR1 and CDR2: GTSNPN and SVGIG (reference sequence). The CDR3 runs 15 residues. The CDR3 DNA follows: TGTGCCTGGAGGGACAGGGGGCAAAGTAATGAAAAACTGTTTTTT. Translated, it gives CAWRDRGQSNEKLFF.

CDR3: CASMRVRNSPLHF. The CDR3 nucleotides read TGTGCCAGCATGAGGGTGCGAAATTCACCCCTCCACTTT. The chain is built from TRBV2 and TRBJ1-6; no clear D gene. This CDR3 is built from 13 residues. Germline CDR1 SNHLY, CDR2 FYNNEI. V lost 7 bases to trimming and J lost 7 bases, with 11 bases between them.

CDR3 region: CASDLQDSGANVLTF. In nucleotides, the CDR3 is TGTGCCAGCGACCTACAGGACTCTGGGGCCAACGTCCTGACTTTC. The chain links TRBV21-1 to TRBJ2-6; no DNA check was done on the table's D call, TRBD1. TRBV21-1 represents a pseudogene. This CDR3 comprises 15 residues.

The chain links TRBV5-1 to TRBJ2-1, with D possibly being TRBD2 (6 bases). The CDR3 is 15 residues long. V lost 3 bases to trimming and J lost 2 bases, with 12 bases between them. Germline CDR1 reads SGHRS; CDR2 reads YFSETQ. CDR3 nucleotide sequence: TGCGCCAGCAGCTCGATGGACTATACCTACAATGAGCAGTTCTTC. Translating it yields CASSSMDYTYNEQFF. Combining the CDR3 with reference TRBV5-1 and TRBJ2-1 gives the whole variable domain KAGVTQTPRYLIKTRGQQVTLSCSPISGHRSVSWYQQTPGQGLQFLFEYFSETQRNKGNFPGRFSGRQFSNSRSEMNVSTLELGDSALYLCASSSMDYTYNEQFFGPGTRLTVL.

CDR3 in DNA: TGTGCCAGCAGCTGGGGGGGCCTCAATGAAAAACTGTTTTTT. Protein product: CASSWGGLNEKLFF. This sequence joins TRBV7-9 and TRBJ1-4; D may be TRBD1 (6 bases). Per germline, CDR1 SEHNR and CDR2 FQNEAQ (reference sequence). Trimming cost V 4 bases and J 5 bases, with 11 bases left between them. There are 14 residues in the CDR3.

This chain uses TRBV10-2 with TRBJ2-3, with no clear D. The CDR3 runs to 15 residues. Trimming removed 4 bases from V and 4 bases from J, with 15 bases in between. The germline CDR1 and CDR2 sequences are WSHSY and SAAADI. CDR3 protein: CASSGQRTRPDTQYF. For the CDR3, the DNA is TGCGCCAGCAGTGGGCAGCGCACCCGGCCAGATACGCAGTATTTT.